The rows below give T cell receptor beta chains drawn from one sample of a study of blood T cell repertoires in COVID-19. Data came from immunoSEQ multiplex PCR; TCRdb stores just in-frame clones and leaves some out. The sample records around 310,000 clones, just under 90% being singletons. Specimen: PBMCs or T cells enriched from blood (not recorded which). The source of these receptors is a woman aged 25-40 years who had recovered from COVID-19. CDR3s include the opening cysteine and the closing phenylalanine or tryptophan. Fields, in order: J gene, clone size, D gene, V gene, CDR3 DNA, CDR3 protein. The D gene is left open where the match is weak. Part of the rows lack a size; the others show once, few, many or a class for expanded clones.

TRBJ2-2 NA NA TRBV27 TGTGCCAGCGGATCACAGGGGAACACCGGGGAGCTGTTTTTT CASGSQGNTGELFF
TRBJ2-5 NA NA TRBV28 TGTGCCAGCACCAAGGGAGGTTTGCAGCAGACCCAGTACTTC CASTKGGLQQTQYF
TRBJ2-1 once TRBD2 TRBV27 TGTGCCAGCAGTCCCCCCGGGACTAGCGACTACAATGAGCAGTTCTTC CASSPPGTSDYNEQFF
TRBJ2-7 NA NA TRBV2 TGTGCCAGCAAGACCAGCACCGGGTTTTACGAGCAGTACTTC CASKTSTGFYEQYF
TRBJ2-2 NA TRBD1 TRBV4-1 TGCGCCAGCAGCCGGGGACAGGGCACCGGGGAGCTGTTTTTT CASSRGQGTGELFF
TRBJ2-2 NA NA TRBV15 TGTGCCACCAGCCCTAACACCGGGGAGCTGTTTTTT CATSPNTGELFF
TRBJ2-1 NA TRBD2 TRBV4-3 TGCGCCAGCAGCCAAGACCTAGCGGGAGGGCACAATGAGCAGTTCTTC CASSQDLAGGHNEQFF
TRBJ2-3 once TRBD2 TRBV27 TGTGCCAGCAGTTTGGGAGCGGGACGCACAGATACGCAGTATTTT CASSLGAGRTDTQYF
TRBJ2-1 NA NA TRBV3-1/TRBV3-2 TGTGCCAGCAGCCAAATCCGGGTCAATGAGCAGTTCTTC CASSQIRVNEQFF
TRBJ1-2 NA TRBD1 TRBV5-4 TGTGCCAGCAGGCGCTCCGGGACAGCTATGATTTATGGCTACACCTTC CASRRSGTAMIYGYTF
TRBJ2-1 NA NA TRBV7-8 TGTGCCAGCAGCTTCGCGGACAATGAGCAGTTCTTC CASSFADNEQFF
TRBJ1-5 NA NA TRBV19 TGTGCCAGCCAGCCGGGGAGAGCCAATCAGCCCCAGCATTTT CASQPGRANQPQHF
TRBJ2-1 NA TRBD2 TRBV3-1/TRBV3-2 TGTGCCAGCAGCCCACAGGGGGCGGGACTAGCGGGAGGGTTTAGGAATGAGCAGTTCTTC CASSPQGAGLAGGFRNEQFF
TRBJ2-3 NA NA TRBV7-6 TGTGCCAGCAGCCCTGGAGGGGCCAACACAGATACGCAGTATTTT CASSPGGANTDTQYF
TRBJ2-1 NA TRBD2 TRBV11-2 TGTGCCAGCAGCCAACTCAAACGACTAGCGGGCCAGTTCTTC CASSQLKRLAGQFF
TRBJ2-7 NA TRBD1 TRBV27 TGTGCCAGCAGTGTAACAGGGGGTATTTACGAGCAGTACTTC CASSVTGGIYEQYF
TRBJ2-1 NA TRBD2 TRBV19 TGTGCCAGTAGTATGATAGCGGGAGGACCGAGCTCCTACAATGAGCAGTTCTTC CASSMIAGGPSSYNEQFF
TRBJ2-7 NA TRBD1 TRBV5-1 TGCGCCAGCAGCTCCCGACAGGGCTCCTACGAGCAGTACTTC CASSSRQGSYEQYF
TRBJ2-5 NA TRBD1 TRBV10-3 TGTGCCATCAGGCCGGGACAGGGGGGGACAGGGATCAGAGTGGCAGAGACCCAGTACTTC CAIRPGQGGTGIRVAETQYF
TRBJ2-1 NA TRBD2 TRBV10-1 TGCGCCAGCATGGAAGCGGGGAGCTCCTACAATGAGCAGTTCTTC CASMEAGSSYNEQFF
TRBJ1-2 once NA TRBV30 TGTGCCTGGAGTGTAGGAGGGGCCGGCTATGGCTACACCTTC CAWSVGGAGYGYTF
TRBJ2-6 NA TRBD2 TRBV5-1 TGCGCCAGCAGCTTGGCGTTAGCGGGGATCTCTGGGGCCAACGTCCTGACTTTC CASSLALAGISGANVLTF
TRBJ1-2 NA NA TRBV28 TGTGCCAGCAGTCCTCGGGGATTTAGTTATGGCTACACCTTC CASSPRGFSYGYTF
TRBJ2-2 NA NA TRBV6-4 TGTGCCAGCAGTGAGGGACAGCGGGACACCGGGGAGCTGTTTTTT CASSEGQRDTGELFF
TRBJ1-5 NA NA TRBV27 TGTGGTGCTGGGCAGGGTGCCCAGCCCCAGCATTTT CGAGQGAQPQHF
TRBJ1-5 NA NA TRBV28 TGTGCCAGCTCCAATGCGCAGGGCGGCAATCAGCCCCAGCATTTT CASSNAQGGNQPQHF
TRBJ1-2 few NA TRBV5-1 TGCGCCAGCAGCTTGGACGCCCACTCGGGCTATGGCTACACCTTC CASSLDAHSGYGYTF
TRBJ1-1 NA NA TRBV6-5 TGTGCCAGCAGGGCAACTAGGAACACTGAAGCTTTCTTT CASRATRNTEAFF
TRBJ2-1 NA TRBD2 TRBV6-2/TRBV6-3 TGTGCCAGCAGCTTAGTGTCTAGCGGGAGCCCCAATGAGCAGTTCTTC CASSLVSSGSPNEQFF
TRBJ2-7 NA TRBD2 TRBV10-1 TGCGCCAGCAGTGAAATCCGCGGCGGGAGTCTATACGAGCAGTACTTC CASSEIRGGSLYEQYF
TRBJ2-1 NA TRBD2 TRBV5-4 TGTGCCAGCAGCTTGGGAGCGGGAGATTGGAATGAGCAGTTCTTC CASSLGAGDWNEQFF
TRBJ2-3 once TRBD2 TRBV18 TGTGCCAGCTCACCACGTATTCTAGCGGGCACAGATACGCAGTATTTT CASSPRILAGTDTQYF
TRBJ2-5 NA TRBD1 TRBV10-3 TGTGCCATCAGTGAGTCCACAGGGGGCTCACAGTACTTC CAISESTGGSQYF
TRBJ1-1 NA NA TRBV18 TGTGCCAGCTCACAGGGGGAAGAATTTTACACTGAAGCTTTCTTT CASSQGEEFYTEAFF
TRBJ2-7 once TRBD1 TRBV27 TGTGCCAGCAGTTTTAAGGGGGACAGGGCCCCGCATAGAGCCTACGAGCAGTACTTC CASSFKGDRAPHRAYEQYF
TRBJ1-2 NA NA TRBV18 TGTGCCAGCTCACCACCGATAGGGGCACTCTATGGCTACACCTTC CASSPPIGALYGYTF
TRBJ2-1 NA TRBD1 TRBV18 TGTGCCAGCTCACCGGCAGGGGGCGCCTACAATGAGCAGTTCTTC CASSPAGGAYNEQFF
TRBJ1-3 few TRBD1 TRBV29-1 TGCAGCGTTGCCAGGGGGACTGGAAACACCATATATTTT CSVARGTGNTIYF
TRBJ2-2 once NA TRBV11-2 TGTGCCAGCACCAAACAGGGTTTCTCAAACACCGGGGAGCTGTTTTTT CASTKQGFSNTGELFF
TRBJ2-1 NA TRBD2 TRBV19 TGTGCCAGTAGTATTATGGGGGAGGGCCGGAATGAGCAGTTCTTC CASSIMGEGRNEQFF
TRBJ2-2 NA NA TRBV28 TGTGCCAGCAGTTTCGAGGGAAACACCGGGGAGCTGTTTTTT CASSFEGNTGELFF
TRBJ2-3 NA NA TRBV7-2 TGTGCCAGCAGCTTGGCGGGGAATACGCAGTATTTT CASSLAGNTQYF
TRBJ1-2 NA NA TRBV10-3 TGTGCCATCAGTGAGTCGGGCAGGAAAGCCTTC CAISESGRKAF
TRBJ1-1 NA TRBD1 TRBV7-9 TGTGCCAGCAGCTTAGCGAGGGGGCTCGACACTGAAGCTTTCTTT CASSLARGLDTEAFF
TRBJ1-2 NA TRBD1 TRBV18 TGTGCCAGCTCACCGGGACAGGGCGTCTATGGCTACACCTTC CASSPGQGVYGYTF
TRBJ2-1 NA NA TRBV18 TGTGCCAGCGGGGGGGGGCCCAACAATGAGCAGTTCTTC CASGGGPNNEQFF
TRBJ2-7 few NA TRBV18 TGTGCCAGCTCACCAGAGAGCCGCTCCTACGAGCAGTACTTC CASSPESRSYEQYF
TRBJ2-1 NA TRBD2 TRBV4-2 TGTGCCAGCAGCCAAGATAGGCTGCGGGAGGGCCGAAATGAGCAGTTCTTC CASSQDRLREGRNEQFF
TRBJ1-6 NA TRBD1 TRBV5-1 TGCGCCAGCAGCTCAGACGGACAGGGGGCTTCACCCCTCCACTTT CASSSDGQGASPLHF
TRBJ2-6 NA TRBD1 TRBV7-2 TGTGCCAGCAGCGGTCACAGGGGTTCTGGGGCCAACGTCCTGACTTTC CASSGHRGSGANVLTF